Each of the 22 T cell receptor beta chains below was sequenced from the same sample in a study of Tregs in tolerant kidney transplant recipients. Measured with immunoSEQ multiplex PCR; TCRdb has only the in-frame clones, and not every one. The data show more than 95,000 clones, approximately 90% seen once. Sequencing was performed on CD4+ T cells from blood. These receptors came from a human donor in good health.

A remark on this clone: One end of the junction does not line up with germline, which may come from a read error. The chain couples TRBV2 to TRBJ2-5; D uncertain. The CDR3 spans 14 residues. Germline V gene data show CDR1 as SNHLY and CDR2 as FYNNEI. CDR3 sequence: CASSQDPPQGTQYF. DNA of the CDR3: TGTGCCAGCAGTCAAGACCCCCCGCAAGGGACCCAGTACTTC. The full variable domain, rest sourced from reference TRBV2 and TRBJ2-5, is EPEVTQTPSHQVTQMGQEVILRCVPISNHLYFYWYRQILGQKVEFLVSFYNNEISEKSEIFDDQFSVERPDGSNFTLKIRSTKLEDSAMYFCASSQDPPQGTQYFGPGTRLLVL.

The rearrangement joins TRBV7-9 to TRBJ2-7; TRBD2 is a possible D gene (5 bases). The CDR3 covers 15 residues. Germline CDR1 reads SEHNR; CDR2 reads FQNEAQ (reference sequence). V lost 2 bases, J lost 6 bases, and 17 bases lay in between. The CDR3, as DNA: TGTGCCAGCAGCTTAAATGTCGCGCTAGCTGTCGAGCAGTACTTC. It yields the protein CASSLNVALAVEQYF.

This clone came up once. J is TRBJ1-1 and V is TRBV18; D unresolved. The length of the CDR3 is 13 residues. Germline lookup yields CDR1 KGHSH and CDR2 LQKENI. Trimming removed 3 bases at V and 6 bases at J, with 11 bases between. The CDR3 DNA sequence: TGTGCCAGCTCACCCGAGCCTCGCCCTGAAGCTTTCTTT. It specifies CASSPEPRPEAFF. Full variable domain (missing parts from reference TRBV18 and TRBJ1-1): NAGVMQNPRHLVRRRGQEARLRCSPMKGHSHVYWYRQLPEEGLKFMVYLQKENIIDESGMPKERFSAEFPKEGPSILRIQQVVRGDSAAYFCASSPEPRPEAFFGQGTRLTVV.

The V and J genes are TRBV7-9 and TRBJ1-2; possibly TRBD1 for D (5 bases). The V end was cut by 4 bases, the J end by 7 bases, with 19 bases between. The CDR3 runs 15 residues. The germline V gene encodes CDR1 SEHNR and CDR2 FQNEAQ (reference sequence). CDR3 coding DNA: TGTGCCAGCAGCTCGACGGGGGGTAGGTTCGGTGGCTACACCTTC. This encodes CASSSTGGRFGGYTF.

The CDR3 DNA is TGTGCCAGCAGCAAGGACAGGAGGAGCTCCTACGAGCAGTACTTC. This gives the protein CASSKDRRSSYEQYF. The rearrangement uses TRBV5-4 and TRBJ2-7; TRBD1 aligns across 7 bases. The V and J ends lost 4 bases and 0 bases, in that order; junction bases with no gene match: 7. Looked up from germline, CDR1 is SGHNT and CDR2 is YYREEE (reference sequence). The CDR3 consists of 15 residues.

The genes are TRBV9 and TRBJ1-6; 9 bases align to TRBD1. CDR1 SGDLS and CDR2 YYNGEE come from the germline V gene. The CDR3 contains 17 residues. Trimming at V came to 3 bases and at J to 6 bases, leaving 10 bases not matched to a gene. CDR3: CASSAGTGRRPNSPLHF. CDR3 coding DNA: TGTGCCAGCAGCGCCGGGACAGGGAGGAGACCTAATTCACCCCTCCACTTT. The variable domain in full, with the rest retrieved from reference TRBV9 and TRBJ1-6, is DSGVTQTPKHLITATGQRVTLRCSPRSGDLSVYWYQQSLDQGLQFLIQYYNGEERAKGNILERFSAQQFPDLHSELNLSSLELGDSALYFCASSAGTGRRPNSPLHFGNGTRLTVT.

This sequence joins TRBV6-5 and TRBJ2-3; TRBD1 matches 10 bases. This CDR3 region has 15 residues. V shed 6 bases and J 3 bases; nucleotides not matched to a gene: 6. CDR1 and CDR2 from the germline V gene are MNHEY and SVGAGI. CDR3 amino acids: CASRKTGGRTDTQYF. CDR3 sequence (DNA): TGTGCCAGCAGGAAGACAGGGGGCAGGACAGATACGCAGTATTTT.

The chain uses TRBV30 and TRBJ2-7; 11 bases match TRBD1. Trimming cost V 3 bases and J 2 bases; bases outside gene matches: 18. CDR1 and CDR2 from the germline V gene are GTSNPN and SVGIG (reference sequence). The CDR3 totals 19 residues. The CDR3: CAWRPRGGTGGLPPYEQYF. The CDR3 bases are TGTGCCTGGAGGCCCCGGGGCGGGACAGGGGGACTCCCTCCCTACGAGCAGTACTTC.

The CDR3 nucleotides are TGTGCCAGCAGCCAAGATCTAACAGGGGGCCCTGGAAACACCATATATTTT. This gives the protein CASSQDLTGGPGNTIYF. The chain recombines TRBV4-2 with TRBJ1-3, with TRBD1 matching 9 bases. The CDR3 covers 17 residues. After removal of 0 bases from V and 2 bases from J, the junction contained 5 bases not matched to a gene. CDR1 LGHNA and CDR2 YNFKEQ come from the germline V gene.

The chain joins TRBV7-9 to TRBJ2-5, with a tentative D call TRBD1 (6 bases). Looked up from germline, CDR1 is SEHNR and CDR2 is FQNEAQ (reference sequence). Deletions cut 3 bases from V and 4 bases from J, with 12 bases between. The CDR3 consists of 14 residues. CDR3 DNA: TGTGCCAGCAGCTTTGTGGACAGAAGAGAGACCCAGTACTTC. Translated: CASSFVDRRETQYF.

The J gene is TRBJ2-1, the V gene TRBV27; D is possibly TRBD1 (6 bases). Germline CDR1 and CDR2: MNHEY and SMNVEV (reference sequence). The V gene lost 3 bases and the J gene lost 4 bases, with 16 bases spanning the gap. The CDR3 runs 16 residues. The CDR3 sequence: CASSFMGHPIYNEQFF. In DNA form, the CDR3 reads TGTGCCAGCAGTTTTATGGGACATCCAATTTACAATGAGCAGTTCTTC.

The rearrangement uses TRBV19 and TRBJ2-5; D assignment may be TRBD1 or TRBD2 (5 bases each). Deletions cut 4 bases from V and 4 bases from J, with 13 bases between. This CDR3 contains 14 residues. CDR1 is LNHDA, CDR2 SQIVND, per germline (reference sequence). In DNA, the CDR3 is TGTGCCAGTAGTAGTCTACGGGGCACAGAGACCCAGTACTTC. Translation gives CASSSLRGTETQYF.

The V and J genes are TRBV30 and TRBJ2-3; D may be TRBD1 or TRBD2 (6 bases each). The CDR3 consists of 14 residues. V was clipped by 4 bases and J by 3 bases, with 14 bases between them. Germline lookup yields CDR1 GTSNPN and CDR2 SVGIG (reference sequence). CDR3 bases: TGTGCCTGGACCCCGACAGGAGGGACAGATACGCAGTATTTT. Protein product: CAWTPTGGTDTQYF.

The rearrangement uses TRBV11-2 and TRBJ2-5; 8 bases are a match to TRBD2. Per germline, CDR1 SGHAT and CDR2 FQNNGV. CDR3 length: 15 amino acids. J was trimmed by 1 base and V by 5 bases; bases with no gene match: 6. CDR3 in DNA: TGTGCCAGCAGCCACTCTAGCGGGCGCCAAGAGACCCAGTACTTC. Its translation: CASSHSSGRQETQYF.

The rearrangement joins TRBV6-5 to TRBJ1-1; maybe TRBD1 (6 bases). The germline CDR1 and CDR2 sequences are MNHEY and SVGAGI. This CDR3 contains 11 residues. The V gene lost 6 bases and the J gene lost 7 bases, with 9 bases spanning the gap. CDR3 DNA sequence: TGTGCCAGCAGGAGGACAGATGAAGCTTTCTTT. It yields the protein CASRRTDEAFF.

The gene calls are TRBV4-2 and TRBJ2-3, with D tentatively TRBD2 (5 bases). Trimming left V 0 bases short and J 0 bases short, with 13 bases between. Germline V gene data show CDR1 as LGHNA and CDR2 as YNFKEQ. This CDR3 comprises 17 residues. The CDR3 DNA follows: TGTGCCAGCAGCCAAGATTCCAGCGGAACTAGCACAGATACGCAGTATTTT. It codes for CASSQDSSGTSTDTQYF.

The chain carries TRBV5-1 and TRBJ1-5; D call uncertain. Trimming cost V 0 bases and J 7 bases, with 8 bases left between them. This CDR3 contains 13 residues. The germline V gene has CDR1 SGHRS and CDR2 YFSETQ. CDR3 coding DNA: TGCGCCAGCAGCTTGGTCGTGGGGCAGCCCCAGCATTTT. Translated, it gives CASSLVVGQPQHF.

The chain carries TRBV19 and TRBJ2-7; D remains unclear. There are 11 residues in the CDR3. Germline CDR1 and CDR2: LNHDA and SQIVND (reference sequence). Trimming left V 4 bases short and J 10 bases short, with 11 bases between. The CDR3 sequence: CASSNSEKQYF. DNA of the CDR3: TGTGCCAGTAGTAACTCGGAAAAACAGTACTTC.

The genes are TRBV5-4 and TRBJ1-2; 7 positions match TRBD1. Germline V gives CDR1 SGHNT, CDR2 YYREEE (reference sequence). This CDR3 is 14 amino acids long. Germline trimming cut 4 bases from V and 2 bases from J; bases unmatched to any gene: 5. The DNA for the CDR3 is TGTGCCAGCAGCCTCGGACAGGAGAACTATGGCTACACCTTC. Amino acids: CASSLGQENYGYTF.

This chain uses TRBV19 with TRBJ1-1, with 8 bases matching TRBD1. The V and J ends lost 6 bases and 0 bases, in that order; junction bases with no gene match: 9. The germline CDR1 and CDR2 sequences are LNHDA and SQIVND (reference sequence). The CDR3 has 16 amino acids. CDR3 bases: TGTGCCAGTAGACATTTTGACAGGGGCATGAACACTGAAGCTTTCTTT. Protein: CASRHFDRGMNTEAFF.

This chain uses TRBV9 with TRBJ2-1; the D gene is possibly TRBD2 (5 bases). V was pared by 0 bases and J by 5 bases, with 9 bases between. CDR3 size: 14 residues. Per the germline V gene, CDR1 is SGDLS and CDR2 is YYNGEE. The CDR3 reads CASSVATIHNEQFF. CDR3 nucleotides: TGTGCCAGCAGCGTAGCGACTATACACAATGAGCAGTTCTTC.

This rearrangement joins TRBV19 to TRBJ2-2; weak D call: TRBD2 (6 bases). The CDR3 consists of 15 residues. CDR1 is LNHDA, CDR2 SQIVND, per germline (reference sequence). Trimming removed 8 bases from V and 7 bases from J, with 20 bases in between. The DNA of the CDR3 is TGTGCCAGTCACAAAGAGACTAGAAACGGCGGGGAGCTGTTTTTT. Translation gives CASHKETRNGGELFF.